This T cell receptor (beta chain) was recorded in a study of cytomegalovirus exposure and HLA in healthy donors. On the study more broadly: Samples from HLA-typed donors yielded 65 million to 85 million unique TCRs in an early data release. Falling in the Caucasian-associated ancestry cluster were roughly 86% of a few hundred genotyped donors. The study's findings and limits: A later analysis linked a missense DCLRE1C variant to TCR beta V- and J-gene trimming.

A multiplex PCR was run with 60 Vbeta primers and 13 Jbeta primers. Assay used: immunoSEQ multiplex PCR; TCRdb lists only in-frame clones, some missing. Here the sample spans roughly 100,000 clones, over 70% being singletons. On this clone itself: Antigen unknown.

CDR3 length equals 15 residues. Germline V gene lookup returns CDR1 MRHNA and CDR2 SNTAGT. The J segment lost 0 bases and the V segment lost 2 bases, leaving 1 base of the junction unmatched. The chain uses TRBV6-4 and TRBJ2-3; 8 positions agree with TRBD2. Sample: PBMCs. This receptor was obtained from a man in his forties or fifties in good health and CMV-seronegative. This CDR3 reads CASSDGGGSTDTQYF. In DNA, the CDR3 is TGTGCCAGCAGTGACGGCGGGGGGAGCACAGATACGCAGTATTTT.